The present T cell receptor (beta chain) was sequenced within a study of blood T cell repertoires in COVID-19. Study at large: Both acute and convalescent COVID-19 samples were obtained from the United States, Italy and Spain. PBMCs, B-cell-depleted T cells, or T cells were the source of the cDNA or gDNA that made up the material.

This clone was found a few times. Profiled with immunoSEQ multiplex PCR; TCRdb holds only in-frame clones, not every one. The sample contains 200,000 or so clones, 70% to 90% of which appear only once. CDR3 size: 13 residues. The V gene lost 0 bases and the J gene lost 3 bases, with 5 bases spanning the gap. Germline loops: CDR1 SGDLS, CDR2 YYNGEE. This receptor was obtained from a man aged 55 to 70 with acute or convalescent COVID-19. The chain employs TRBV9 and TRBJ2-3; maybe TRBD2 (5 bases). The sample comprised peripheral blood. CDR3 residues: CASSVGGTDTQYF. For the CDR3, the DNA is TGTGCCAGCAGCGTAGGAGGGACAGATACGCAGTATTTT.